This TCR beta chain was identified in a study of blood T cells in healthy people across ages. This CDR3 region has 18 residues. Germline V gene data show CDR1 as LGHNA and CDR2 as YSLEER. V was clipped by 2 bases and J by 10 bases, with 27 bases between them. A second about 7 to 11 cycle PCR used barcoded and J-beta primers. With 12 random nucleotides, a template-switch adaptor tagged each individual cDNA molecule. A single record per CDR3 protein comes from TCRdb applying MiXCR to the 5' RACE reads. This table holds hundreds of thousands of distinct CDR3 sequences, nearly 60% found once. Concerning this clonotype itself: Its antigen remains unidentified.

Study-wide findings and caveats: Per million T cells, the diversity of TCR beta decreased roughly linearly as age advanced. Possibly, changes in expanded clonotypes were confounded because donor CMV status was unknown.

Sequences were obtained from blood. The sequence derives from a man aged 25-45 years in good health. V is TRBV4-3 and J is TRBJ2-1; D tentatively fits TRBD1 or TRBD2 (5 bases each). The CDR3 loop is CASSQRSYLTTTRGEQFF. For the CDR3, the DNA is TGCGCCAGCAGCCAACGATCGTACTTGACGACTACAAGGGGAGAGCAGTTCTTC.